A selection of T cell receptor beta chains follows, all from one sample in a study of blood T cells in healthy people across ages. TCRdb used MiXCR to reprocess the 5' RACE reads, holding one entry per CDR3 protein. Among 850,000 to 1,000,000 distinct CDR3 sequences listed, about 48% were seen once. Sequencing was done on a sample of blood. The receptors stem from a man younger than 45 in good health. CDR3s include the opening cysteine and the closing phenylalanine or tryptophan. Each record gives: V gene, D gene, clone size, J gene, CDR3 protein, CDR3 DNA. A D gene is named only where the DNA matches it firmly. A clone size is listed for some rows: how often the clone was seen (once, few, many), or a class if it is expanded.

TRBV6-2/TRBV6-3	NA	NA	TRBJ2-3	CASSYVRVDTQYF	TGTGCCAGCAGTTACGTGAGGGTAGATACGCAGTATTTT
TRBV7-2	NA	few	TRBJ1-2	CASSSVGGTNYGYTF	TGTGCCAGCAGCTCCGTCGGGGGCACTAACTATGGCTACACCTTC
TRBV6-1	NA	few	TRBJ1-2	CASSEVAAGRYGYTF	TGTGCCAGCAGTGAAGTTGCAGCGGGACGCTATGGCTACACCTTC
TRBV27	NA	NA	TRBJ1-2	CASDYGYTF	TGTGCCAGCGACTATGGCTACACCTTC
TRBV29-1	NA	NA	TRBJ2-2	CSVYQYLTGELFF	TGCAGCGTTTATCAGTATTTGACCGGGGAGCTGTTTTTT
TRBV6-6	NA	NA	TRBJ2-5	CASSYSRTGGETQYF	TGTGCCAGCAGTTACTCGAGGACTGGTGGGGAGACCCAGTACTTC
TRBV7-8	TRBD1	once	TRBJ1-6	CASSRDRGGNSPLHF	TGTGCCAGCAGCCGCGACAGGGGGGGGAATTCACCCCTCCACTTT
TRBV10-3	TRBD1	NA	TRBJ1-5	CAISADREGQPQHF	TGTGCCATCAGTGCGGACAGGGAGGGTCAGCCCCAGCATTTT
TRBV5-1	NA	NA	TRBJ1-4	CASSSTGENEKLFF	TGCGCCAGCAGCTCGACAGGAGAGAATGAAAAACTGTTTTTT
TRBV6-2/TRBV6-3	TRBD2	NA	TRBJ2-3	CASSQSGAQRTDTQYF	TGTGCCAGCAGCCAAAGCGGGGCGCAGAGGACAGATACGCAGTATTTT
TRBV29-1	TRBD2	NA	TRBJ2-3	CSGEGKTDTQYF	TGCAGCGGGGAGGGAAAAACAGATACGCAGTATTTT
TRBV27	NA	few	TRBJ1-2	CASSFSVNYGYTF	TGTGCCAGCAGTTTCTCTGTGAACTATGGCTACACCTTC
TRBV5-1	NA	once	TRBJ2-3	CASRLPRSTDTQYF	TGCGCCAGCAGATTGCCGAGAAGCACAGATACGCAGTATTTT
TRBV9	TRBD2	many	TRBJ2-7	CASSTSGGRYEQYF	TGTGCCAGCAGCACGAGCGGGGGGAGGTACGAGCAGTACTTC
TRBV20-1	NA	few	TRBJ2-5	CSATLGETQYF	TGCAGTGCTACCCTAGGGGAGACCCAGTACTTC
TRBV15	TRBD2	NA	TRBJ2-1	CATSRELAGGDNEQFF	TGTGCCACCAGCAGAGAACTAGCGGGGGGGGACAATGAGCAGTTCTTC
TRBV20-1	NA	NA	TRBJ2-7	CSAEPPRTTYEQYF	TGCAGTGCTGAACCCCCTAGGACAACCTACGAGCAGTACTTC
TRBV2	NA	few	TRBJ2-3	CASYERNPTDTQYF	TGTGCCAGCTACGAGCGAAACCCAACAGATACGCAGTATTTT
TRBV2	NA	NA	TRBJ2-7	CASETESSYEQYF	TGTGCCAGTGAGACAGAGAGCTCCTACGAGCAGTACTTC
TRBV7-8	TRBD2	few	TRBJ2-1	CASSSEAGGRLAHNEQFF	TGTGCCAGCAGCTCAGAGGCGGGGGGAAGGTTGGCCCACAATGAGCAGTTCTTC
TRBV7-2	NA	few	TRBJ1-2	CASSYKSGAGDGYTF	TGTGCCAGCAGCTATAAGTCAGGGGCAGGAGATGGCTACACCTTC
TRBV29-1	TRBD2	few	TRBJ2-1	CSVDSSGGSYNEQFF	TGCAGCGTTGACAGTAGCGGGGGCTCCTACAATGAGCAGTTCTTC
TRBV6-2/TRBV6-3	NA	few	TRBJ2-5	CASSYNRAETQYF	TGTGCCAGCAGTTACAACAGGGCGGAGACCCAGTACTTC
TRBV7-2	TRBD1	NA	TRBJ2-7	CASSFDRGPYEQYF	TGTGCCAGCAGCTTCGACAGGGGGCCCTACGAGCAGTACTTC
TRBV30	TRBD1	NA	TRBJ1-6	CAWSGTGVSPLHF	TGTGCCTGGTCCGGGACAGGGGTTTCACCCCTCCACTTT
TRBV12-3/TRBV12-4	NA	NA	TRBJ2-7	CASTLLEKGYEQYF	TGTGCCAGCACCCTACTCGAGAAGGGTTACGAGCAGTACTTC
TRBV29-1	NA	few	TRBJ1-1	CSVGWNTEAFF	TGCAGCGTTGGTTGGAACACTGAAGCTTTCTTT
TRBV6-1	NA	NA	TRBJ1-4	CASRARRVNEKLFF	TGTGCCAGCAGGGCGAGGCGGGTTAATGAAAAACTGTTTTTT
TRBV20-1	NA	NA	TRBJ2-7	CSARGVEVSSYEQYF	TGCAGTGCTAGAGGGGTAGAGGTTTCCTCCTACGAGCAGTACTTC
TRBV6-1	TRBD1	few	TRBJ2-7	CASGLGQDSSYEQYF	TGTGCCAGCGGATTGGGACAGGACAGCTCCTACGAGCAGTACTTC
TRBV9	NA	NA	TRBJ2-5	CASSATSKETQYF	TGTGCCAGCAGCGCGACTAGTAAAGAGACCCAGTACTTC
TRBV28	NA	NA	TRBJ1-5	CASTARQNSNQPQHF	TGTGCCAGCACCGCACGACAGAATAGCAATCAGCCCCAGCATTTT
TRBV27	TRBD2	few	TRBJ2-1	CASSFLGGRSGNEQFF	TGTGCCAGCAGTTTTTTGGGGGGGAGGTCCGGCAATGAGCAGTTCTTC
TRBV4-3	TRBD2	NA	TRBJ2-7	CASSQADTSGGTTYEQYF	TGCGCCAGCAGCCAAGCAGATACTAGCGGGGGGACCACCTACGAGCAGTACTTC
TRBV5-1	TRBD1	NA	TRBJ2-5	CASSRIQGAGETQYF	TGCGCCAGCAGCCGAATACAGGGGGCGGGTGAGACCCAGTACTTC
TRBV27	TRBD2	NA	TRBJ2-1	CASNQRGRVNEQFF	TGTGCCAGCAACCAGCGGGGGAGGGTGAATGAGCAGTTCTTC
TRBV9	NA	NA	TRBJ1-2	CASSVGRKGHYGYTF	TGTGCCAGCAGCGTAGGAAGGAAGGGACACTATGGCTACACCTTC
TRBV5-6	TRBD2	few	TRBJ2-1	CASSSASGGAAYNEQFF	TGTGCCAGCAGTTCAGCTAGCGGGGGGGCCGCCTACAATGAGCAGTTCTTC
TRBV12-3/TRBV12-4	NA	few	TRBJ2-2	CASREQDRELFF	TGTGCCAGCAGAGAACAGGACCGGGAGCTGTTTTTT
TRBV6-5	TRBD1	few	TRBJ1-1	CASTALGTGSSFF	TGTGCCAGCACCGCCTTAGGGACAGGGTCTTCTTTCTTT
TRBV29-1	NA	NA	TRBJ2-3	CSVVSTGSTDTQYF	TGCAGCGTTGTAAGTACAGGAAGCACAGATACGCAGTATTTT
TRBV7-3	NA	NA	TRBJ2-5	CASSWGRDNEQYF	TGTGCCAGCAGCTGGGGCAGGGATAATGAGCAGTACTTC
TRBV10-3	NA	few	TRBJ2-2	CAINDIQVSRYTGELFF	TGTGCCATCAACGACATCCAGGTTTCTCGCTATACCGGGGAGCTGTTTTTT
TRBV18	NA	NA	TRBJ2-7	CASSPPGGLYEQYF	TGTGCCAGCTCACCACCGGGGGGCTTATACGAGCAGTACTTC
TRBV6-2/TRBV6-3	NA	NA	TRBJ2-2	CVSIRKQGNTGELFF	TGTGTCAGCATTCGGAAACAGGGCAACACCGGGGAGCTGTTTTTT
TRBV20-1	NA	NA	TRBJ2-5	CSAPTSSETQYF	TGCAGTGCGCCTACTAGTAGTGAGACCCAGTACTTC
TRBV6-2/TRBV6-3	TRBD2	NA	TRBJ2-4	CASTPRTSGNIQYF	TGTGCCAGCACCCCGCGGACTAGCGGGAACATTCAGTACTTC
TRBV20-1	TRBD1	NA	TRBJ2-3	CSAGPRTGRTDTQYF	TGCAGTGCTGGACCCCGGACAGGGAGGACAGATACGCAGTATTTT
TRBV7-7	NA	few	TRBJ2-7	CASSLAAGNSYEQYF	TGTGCTAGCAGCTTAGCGGCGGGAAATTCCTACGAGCAGTACTTC
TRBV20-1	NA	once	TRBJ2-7	CSARERQATFGHEQYF	TGCAGTGCTAGAGAAAGGCAGGCTACCTTTGGCCACGAGCAGTACTTC
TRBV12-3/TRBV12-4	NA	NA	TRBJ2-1	CASSPTGSPNEQFF	TGTGCCAGCAGCCCCACAGGGAGTCCCAATGAGCAGTTCTTC
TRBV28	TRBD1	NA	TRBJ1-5	CASSLVQGARNQPQHF	TGTGCCAGCAGTTTGGTACAGGGGGCGCGAAATCAGCCCCAGCATTTT
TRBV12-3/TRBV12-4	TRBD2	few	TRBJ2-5	CASRTSGGLQETQYF	TGTGCCAGCAGGACTAGCGGGGGGTTACAAGAGACCCAGTACTTC
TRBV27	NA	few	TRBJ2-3	CASSFLRDDTQYF	TGTGCCAGCAGTTTCCTCAGGGACGATACGCAGTATTTT
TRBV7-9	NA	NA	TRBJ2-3	CASSPRRGSDTQYF	TGTGCCAGCAGCCCTCGTCGGGGATCAGATACGCAGTATTTT
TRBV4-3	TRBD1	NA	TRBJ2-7	CASSQETGYEQYF	TGCGCCAGCAGCCAGGAGACAGGGTACGAGCAGTACTTC
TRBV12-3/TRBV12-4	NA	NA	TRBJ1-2	CASSFQKASDGYTF	TGTGCCAGCAGTTTTCAAAAGGCCTCTGATGGCTACACCTTC
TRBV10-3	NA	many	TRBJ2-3	CAISEYPGGADTQYF	TGTGCCATCAGTGAGTACCCAGGAGGAGCAGATACGCAGTATTTT
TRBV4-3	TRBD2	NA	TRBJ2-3	CASSYGTSGGSDTQYF	TGCGCCAGCAGCTATGGGACTAGCGGGGGCTCGGATACGCAGTATTTT
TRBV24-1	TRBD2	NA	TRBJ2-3	CATSDPGLVGNTDTQYF	TGTGCCACCAGTGACCCGGGACTAGTCGGCAACACAGATACGCAGTATTTT